This T cell receptor (beta chain) was found in a study of T cells in Graves' hyperthyroidism and ophthalmopathy. Clinicians diagnosed patients from clinical symptoms, serum thyroxine and TRAb, thyroid ultrasound and orbital computed tomography. Researchers amplified the TCR beta CDR3 regions from RNA transcripts. The TCR CDR3 was amplified in a first-round RT-PCR using the HTBI primer set. MiXCR, applied by TCRdb to the multiplex PCR reads, yields one record per CDR3 protein. The sample holds more than 45,000 distinct CDR3 sequences, less than 50% seen once. This clonotype was recorded many times. What it binds is not known. Study-wide points: The blood repertoire included most of the expanded thyroid clonotypes above 0.001.

This CDR3 comprises 17 residues. Germline loops: CDR1 SNHLY, CDR2 FYNNEI. V was clipped by 8 bases and J by 5 bases; unmatched bases: 10. This clonotype was obtained from a woman aged 30 to 39 with Graves' ophthalmopathy. What was sequenced was blood. The rearrangement uses TRBV2 and TRBJ2-2, with 14 nucleotides matching TRBD2. The CDR3 loop is CASALTSGRAETGELFF. Here the CDR3 DNA reads TGTGCCAGCGCCCTGACTAGCGGGAGGGCAGAGACCGGGGAGCTGTTTTTT.